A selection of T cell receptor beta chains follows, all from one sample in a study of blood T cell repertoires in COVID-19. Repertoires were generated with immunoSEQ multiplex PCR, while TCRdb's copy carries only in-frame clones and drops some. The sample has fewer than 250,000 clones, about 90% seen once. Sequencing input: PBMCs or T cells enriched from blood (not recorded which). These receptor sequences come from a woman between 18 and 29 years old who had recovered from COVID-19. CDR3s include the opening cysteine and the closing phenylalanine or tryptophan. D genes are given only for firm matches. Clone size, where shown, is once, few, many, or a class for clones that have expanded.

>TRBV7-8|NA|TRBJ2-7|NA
TGTGCCAGCAGCTTAGGACGTACTAACTACGAGCAGTACTTC
CASSLGRTNYEQYF
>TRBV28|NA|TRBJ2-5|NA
TGTGCCAGCAGTCCCGCCGGGTTAGGAGAGACCCAGTACTTC
CASSPAGLGETQYF
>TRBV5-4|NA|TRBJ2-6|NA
TGTGCCAGCAGCTTGGCCGGCTCTGGGGCCAACGTCCTGACTTTC
CASSLAGSGANVLTF
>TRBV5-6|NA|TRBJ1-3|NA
TGTGCCAGCAGCTTAGGCCACCTCGGGGACACCATATATTTT
CASSLGHLGDTIYF
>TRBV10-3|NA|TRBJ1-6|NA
TGTGCCATCAGTGAGTCGGGAGGGGTTAATTCACCCCTCCACTTT
CAISESGGVNSPLHF
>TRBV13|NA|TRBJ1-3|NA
TGTGCCAGCAGCTTTGGCCCCTCTGGAAACACCATATATTTT
CASSFGPSGNTIYF
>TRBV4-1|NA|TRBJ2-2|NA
TGCGCCAGCAGCCAGGCGAATCAGGGGTGGGAAAAGGCCGGGGAGCTGTTTTTT
CASSQANQGWEKAGELFF
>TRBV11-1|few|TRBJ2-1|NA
TGTGCCAGCAGCCCCAGGGGCGATGAGCAGTTCTTC
CASSPRGDEQFF
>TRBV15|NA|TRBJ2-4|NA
TGTGCCACAACCGACAGTGGCATTCAGTACTTC
CATTDSGIQYF
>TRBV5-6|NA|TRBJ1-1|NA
TGTGCCAGCAGCCACCTCCTGACTGTGAACACTGAAGCTTTCTTT
CASSHLLTVNTEAFF
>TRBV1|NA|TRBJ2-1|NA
TGCACCAGCAGCCAGCTCACCGGGGGTCGTATCGCGGAGTACAATGAGCAGTTCTTC
CTSSQLTGGRIAEYNEQFF
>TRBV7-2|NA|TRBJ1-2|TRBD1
TGTGCCAGCAGCCCCACAGGGGGCATACGAGGCTACACCTTC
CASSPTGGIRGYTF
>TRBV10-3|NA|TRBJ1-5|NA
TGTGCCATCAGTGAGTTCAGTGATCAGCCCCAGCATTTT
CAISEFSDQPQHF
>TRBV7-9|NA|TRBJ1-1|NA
TGTGCCAGCAGCTTAGCGGTTGGCTACAGGAACACTGAAGCTTTCTTT
CASSLAVGYRNTEAFF
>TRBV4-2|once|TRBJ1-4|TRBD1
TGTGCCAGCAGCCAAGGGACAGGGGATGAAAAACTGTTTTTT
CASSQGTGDEKLFF
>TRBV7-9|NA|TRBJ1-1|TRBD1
TGTGCCAGCAGCCCGATCACTACGGGACAGGGGAACACTGAAGCTTTCTTT
CASSPITTGQGNTEAFF
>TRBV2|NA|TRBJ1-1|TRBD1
TGTGCCAGCAGGACAGGGGGCTGGGACACTGAAGCTTTCTTT
CASRTGGWDTEAFF
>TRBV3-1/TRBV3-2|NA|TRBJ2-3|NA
TGTGCCAGCAGCGACAAGTCGCTGGTTGGCACAGATACGCAGTATTTT
CASSDKSLVGTDTQYF
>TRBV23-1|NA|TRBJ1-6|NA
TGCGCCAGCAGTCGTAGGGCTGGCGGGGCCCTCCACTTT
CASSRRAGGALHF
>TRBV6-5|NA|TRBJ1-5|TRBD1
TGTGCCAGCAGTTCAAAGGCAGGGGGCCAGCCCCAGCATTTT
CASSSKAGGQPQHF
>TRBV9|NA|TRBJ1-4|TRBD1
TGTGCCAGCAGCCAAGGGGACAGGACTAATGAAAAACTGTTTTTT
CASSQGDRTNEKLFF
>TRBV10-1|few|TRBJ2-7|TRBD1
TGCGCCAGCAGTGGGTACAGGGGAAGCGAGCAGTACTTC
CASSGYRGSEQYF
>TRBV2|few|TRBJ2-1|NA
TGTGCCAGCAGTGTACTGGCGGGGATTTACAATGAGCAGTTCTTC
CASSVLAGIYNEQFF
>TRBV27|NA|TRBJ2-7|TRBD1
TGTGCCAGCAGTTTATCTCTTTCGAGGGACAGGCGATACTTC
CASSLSLSRDRRYF
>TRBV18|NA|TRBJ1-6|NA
TGTGCCAGCTCACCGGCCGACTCCTATAATTCACCCCTCCACTTT
CASSPADSYNSPLHF
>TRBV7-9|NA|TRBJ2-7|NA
TGTGCCAGCAGCCCTGACGGACAGTCCTACGAGCAGTACTTC
CASSPDGQSYEQYF
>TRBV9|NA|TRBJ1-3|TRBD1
TGTGCCAGCAGCGTAGGTCCGTTGGGACAGGGCTCCGGAAACACCATATATTTT
CASSVGPLGQGSGNTIYF
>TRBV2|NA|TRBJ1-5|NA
TGTGCCAGCAGTGAGGGCGGGTATAGCAATCAGCCCCAGCATTTT
CASSEGGYSNQPQHF
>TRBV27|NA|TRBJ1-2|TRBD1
TGTGCCAGCAGTTTATCCCGGACAGGGGGCGATGGCTACACCTTC
CASSLSRTGGDGYTF
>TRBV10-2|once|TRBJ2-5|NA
TGCGCCAGCAGTGTCGGCCCCAGGGAGACCCAGTACTTC
CASSVGPRETQYF
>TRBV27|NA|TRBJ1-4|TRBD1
TGTGCCAGCAGTTTCCCAGGGGGGAATAATGAAAAACTGTTTTTT
CASSFPGGNNEKLFF
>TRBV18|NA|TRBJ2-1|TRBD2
TGTGCCAGCTCACCACCTAGCGGGGGGGCTTTTGAGCAGTTCTTC
CASSPPSGGAFEQFF
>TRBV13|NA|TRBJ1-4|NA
TGTGCCAGCAGCTTCGGGGGTAATGAAAAACTGTTTTTT
CASSFGGNEKLFF
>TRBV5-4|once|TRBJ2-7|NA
TGTGCCAGCACCGAGGAACCGAGCTCCTACGAGCAGTACTTC
CASTEEPSSYEQYF
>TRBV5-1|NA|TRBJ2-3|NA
TGCGCCAGCAGCGCGGAGTCCTATACGCAGTATTTT
CASSAESYTQYF
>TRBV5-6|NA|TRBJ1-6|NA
TGTGCCAGCAGCCATCAGGGGAATTCACCCCTCCACTTT
CASSHQGNSPLHF
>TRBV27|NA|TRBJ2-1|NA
TGTGCCAGCAGCCCCGGGGGCTACAATGAGCAGTTCTTC
CASSPGGYNEQFF